Listed below are T cell receptor beta chains from one sample, sequenced in a study of cytomegalovirus exposure and HLA in healthy donors. Clones were sequenced by immunoSEQ multiplex PCR, and TCRdb holds only the in-frame ones, with some missing. Seen here are about 140,000 clones, around 80% observed once, and the top ten hold approximately 3.2%. Sequenced sample: PBMCs. The receptor set was obtained from a man aged 18 to 30 in good health and CMV-seropositive. Each CDR3 is given with its conserved first and last residue. Size is omitted from some rows. Given values are once, few, many or a class for expanded clones.

TRBJ2-7,TRBV10-3,NA,CAISERADTYEQYF
TRBJ2-7,TRBV4-1,NA,CASSQAIQASYEQYF
TRBJ1-5,TRBV10-3,NA,CAISESTGWAQHF
TRBJ2-7,TRBV4-1,NA,CASSQGYPASPDSSEQYF
TRBJ1-5,TRBV5-4,NA,CASSSGTGDYQPQHF
TRBJ2-3,TRBV30,NA,CAWSLGTGKTDTQYF
TRBJ2-1,TRBV5-6,NA,CASIYSGGRYYNEQFF
TRBJ1-2,TRBV11-2,once,CASSLMRQGNYGYTF
TRBJ2-7,TRBV28,NA,CATYTASPYEQYF
TRBJ2-1,TRBV6-5,NA,CASSSGLADNEQFF
TRBJ1-1,TRBV19,NA,CASSDRGNTEAFF
TRBJ2-7,TRBV5-1,few,CASRRLGISAEQYF
TRBJ1-1,TRBV27,NA,CASSFRQGRVRDTEAFF
TRBJ2-3,TRBV19,NA,CASSSPVDTQYF
TRBJ1-6,TRBV27,NA,CASSPAWTDNSPLHF
TRBJ2-7,TRBV7-9,NA,CASSIAVGGIREQYF
TRBJ1-5,TRBV7-9,few,CASSLGDIQPQHF
TRBJ1-1,TRBV29-1,once,CTAGQLNTEAFF
TRBJ2-5,TRBV28,few,CASSDRGGKETQYF
TRBJ1-1,TRBV9,NA,CASSVVGGGTEAFF
TRBJ2-7,TRBV7-9,NA,CASSLALKGRGSYEQYF
TRBJ1-3,TRBV7-2,NA,CASSLGKGGSGNTIYF
TRBJ2-3,TRBV5-1,NA,CASSLTGIRTDTQYF
TRBJ2-1,TRBV6-1,NA,CASSDQRLAGAEQFF
TRBJ1-2,TRBV29-1,NA,CSVDSAYGYTF
TRBJ1-2,TRBV19,NA,CASSITSGGYTF
TRBJ2-7,TRBV4-1,NA,CASSLRTSGSYEQYF
TRBJ2-5,TRBV5-1,NA,CASSLGVSGETQYF
TRBJ2-7,TRBV9,few,CASSGGTVSSEQYF
TRBJ1-1,TRBV28,NA,CASSLVQNTEAFF
TRBJ2-3,TRBV2,NA,CASSEGTGVTDTQYF
TRBJ1-4,TRBV7-6,NA,CASSLTFTRTNEKLFF
TRBJ2-6,TRBV19,few,CASRLTGDPSGANVLTF
TRBJ2-7,TRBV28,NA,CASSWTGSPEQYF
TRBJ1-1,TRBV7-9,NA,CASSSTGNTEAFF
TRBJ2-7,TRBV9,NA,CASSAGTGSSYEQYF
TRBJ2-3,TRBV19,NA,CASRARGGDTDTQYF
TRBJ1-5,TRBV10-3,NA,CAISEFATGNQPQHF
TRBJ1-5,TRBV6-6,NA,CASSYSGTGVWPQHF
TRBJ2-3,TRBV30,NA,CAWSLAGGSTDTQYF
TRBJ1-5,TRBV25-1,NA,CASSSPQGAGQPQHF
TRBJ2-7,TRBV5-1,NA,CASSLDTGARISYEQYF
TRBJ2-7,TRBV6-1,NA,CASSEHPGTGGSYEQYF
TRBJ2-5,TRBV7-2,NA,CASNLAGGLQETQYF
TRBJ1-2,TRBV6-1,NA,CASRETGGTYGYTF
TRBJ2-7,TRBV19,NA,CASSVSGTGGTYEQYF
TRBJ2-6,TRBV5-4,NA,CASSPPGSGSSGANVLTF
TRBJ1-5,TRBV19,NA,CASSMGAGAPGQPQHF
TRBJ2-2,TRBV5-4,NA,CASSRGGGNTGELFF
TRBJ2-7,TRBV5-1,once,CASSPLGTGGEQYF
TRBJ1-2,TRBV18,NA,CASSPLAQRIGGTYTF
TRBJ1-1,TRBV6-1,NA,CASSLDRFTEAFF
TRBJ2-5,TRBV28,NA,CASTQGVAGLQETQYF
TRBJ1-4,TRBV2,NA,CASSGLTDRDEKLFF
TRBJ1-2,TRBV19,NA,CASSMVTPEFSGGYTF
TRBJ2-1,TRBV19,NA,CATAWGVSYNEQFF
TRBJ1-2,TRBV6-6,NA,CASSYAGDRVDYGYTF